This T cell receptor beta chain was identified during a study of cytomegalovirus exposure and HLA in healthy donors (dated by TCRdb to about 2017). For the study in its entirety: According to an earlier analysis of 550 to 750 of the donors, about 179 million T cells yielded roughly 110 million unique TCR beta sequences and roughly 280 Gb of sequence data. An early release covering roughly 640 HLA-typed donors comprised about 320 gigabases of sequencing data and 85 million or so unique TCR sequences. The genetic ancestry cluster associated with self-reported Caucasian donors included roughly four fifths of the 300 to 450 genotyped donors. The study aimed to test whether signatures of past pathogen exposure could be identified by cataloging public T cell receptors. The T cell repertoires of 670 or so subjects were profiled by immunosequencing and related to cytomegalovirus serostatus. Along with the approximately 700-subject first cohort, a separate validation cohort of over a hundred different subjects was used. To predict cytomegalovirus infection status, the study brought together high-throughput TCR immunosequencing, statistical association of individual TCRs with disease status, and machine learning. A later analysis re-analyzed previously published TCR beta repertoires from 666 donors and added high-resolution HLA genotyping to study TCR occurrence patterns. The later analysis used no new phenotypic data to find candidate immune exposures, relying instead on TCR beta sequences and their occurrence across donors. An earlier analysis of roughly 580 of the donors used high-throughput TCR beta sequencing to judge whether each TCR beta V gene segment behaved as functional or pseudogenic. Donor age, sex, ethnicity and CMV serostatus were compiled alongside the repertoire data. A later genetic analysis took genome-wide SNP genotypes for about three fifths of the roughly 670 donors and used that subset as a discovery cohort. All discovery cohort repertoires had been generated on a single sequencing platform. Class I and class II HLA loci were covered by the typing at four-digit resolution. Typing coverage varied by locus: roughly 620-640 donors for A, B, C, DRB1 and DQB1; approximately 500 for DQA1; over 600 for DPA1; 450 to 480 for DPB1. Because of strong linkage in the cohort, roughly five DR-DQ haplotypes were treated as single units for association and clustering. Across approximately 400 genotyped donors of the cohort, an average of about 240,000 unique TCR beta nucleotide sequences per donor were sequenced, and about a sixth of those sequences were non-productive. The investigation overall reported the following: The authors suggested that the approach could potentially be generalized to other disease states and immunological phenotypes. Some IMGT-functional V segments, including TRBV6-2 and TRBV6-3, could not be distinguished by the 87-base-pair reads and were therefore excluded. In a later analysis, TCR association rates were found to vary across HLA loci, with the most associated TCRs seen for DRB1 alleles and the fewest for HLA-C alleles. A later analysis reported that several top co-occurrence clusters appeared linked to parvovirus B19, influenza, CMV and Epstein-Barr virus. Strong co-occurrence of HLA alleles, especially DR and DQ, made assigning TCR associations to individual alleles difficult. Because some donors lacked HLA typing at each locus, the association tests relied only on the typed subset. In vitro tests confirmed that a few of the cytomegalovirus-associated TCR beta chains recognize cytomegalovirus antigens. The presence/absence analyses assumed that sequencing depth was roughly uniform across donors, and that assumption may not be true. A further reported finding was that TCR beta sequences accurately predicted the HLA-A and HLA-B alleles for most subjects in the first cohort. The classifier was reported to diagnose cytomegalovirus status with high specificity and sensitivity in both the original cohort and the validation cohort. CMV serostatus was the only immune exposure information available for the cohort. Because counts were too low, about 15 rarely observed V segments, including chromosome 9 orphons, were left out of the earlier analysis of about 500 of the donors. The study gave a list of some 150 TCR beta chains associated with cytomegalovirus. In a later analysis, most CMV-associated TCR beta chains were found to appear HLA-restricted, with HLA associations seemingly driven largely by CMV exposure. Broadly in line with IMGT annotations, most TCR beta V segments showed up in productive rearrangements about 87% or about 30% of the time in an earlier analysis of 587 of the donors. The cohort was sequenced for TCR beta chains only, and without alpha or paired-chain data the features that could be detected were limited. The sequencing pipeline was judged likely to have produced a cluster of highly shared sequence variants as a technical artifact. A later genetic analysis reported fewer N-insertions in productive TCRs among donors in an Asian-associated ancestry cluster than the roughly 670-donor mean. Compared with equally common non-associated chains, HLA-associated TCR beta chains in a later analysis were more clonally expanded and had lower generation probabilities. In a later analysis, around 17,000 TCR beta sequences were associated with specific HLA alleles at a false discovery rate of 0.05. Most TCR sequences were observed very rarely across donors, whereas some public TCRs were present in many individuals. Correlated functional status among segregating V segments might reflect linkage disequilibrium, but an unknown experimental factor could not be ruled out. An association between a missense DCLRE1C variant and V-gene and J-gene trimming of TCR beta chains was found in a later genetic analysis and replicated in an independent cohort.

Note on this clone: Its antigen is not yet known. Per-base quality was not reported, and no clone a single base away is much larger than it.

In total, more than 500 healthy bone marrow donors made up the cohort. Cohort members were all nominally healthy when sampled, although unrecorded immune exposures were likely present. The donor was CMV seronegative and belonged to the group of 352 seronegative cohort members. Every donor gave a peripheral blood sample, and the peripheral blood mononuclear cells from that sample were used for TCR beta sequencing. Genomic DNA extraction from the blood cell samples was performed with the Qiagen DNeasy Blood Extraction Kit. The protocol used for the library was the immunoSEQ multiplex PCR assay. For the multiplex PCR, a mixture combining 60 forward primers for TCR Vbeta segments and 13 reverse primers for TCR Jbeta segments was used. A multiplex PCR assay on genomic DNA amplified the CDR3 region of rearranged TCR beta genes. On the Illumina HiSeq System, the amplified TCR beta libraries were sequenced as 87-base-pair reads. Regarding the original processing steps: In a later analysis, some 80 million unique TCR beta chains were counted across the approximately 640 repertoires, and roughly 11 million of these chains were shared by at least two donors. To remove PCR and sequencing errors, raw reads were error-corrected and collapsed into unique sequences using a nearest-neighbor algorithm that merged closely related sequences. To assign V, D and J gene segments, CDR3 sequences were aligned to IMGT reference sequences. Each retained sequence needed at least a six-nucleotide match to both a V gene segment and a J gene segment. Rearrangements were classified as productive when the CDR3 lacked stop codons and remained in frame with V and J, and all other rearrangements were classified as non-productive. Following IMGT convention, CDR3 was defined as the stretch from the second conserved V-encoded cysteine to the conserved J-encoded phenylalanine. In an earlier analysis of roughly 580 of the donors, sequences lacking an unambiguous match to a single V gene segment were excluded. An earlier analysis of several hundred of the donors classified V segments as functional when productive rearrangements were above 56.7% and as segregating when the standard deviation between donors was above 5%. To diagnose cytomegalovirus status from the catalog of TCR beta chain sequences, a statistical classification framework was built. V and J gene assignment, in a later analysis, came from comparing TCR nucleotide sequences with IMGT/GENE-DB human TR gene sequences. The TCRdist pipeline was used in a later analysis to assign CDR3 sequences and most-parsimonious VDJ recombination scenarios. In a later analysis, each TCR beta chain was defined by its CDR3 amino acid sequence together with its V-gene family, and reads lacking a unique V-gene family were excluded. To address suspected cross-contamination and a sequencing artifact, a later analysis removed approximately 600 highly shared, low-generation-probability nucleotide sequences. A later analysis calculated a clonal expansion index for each public chain from normalized within-repertoire ranks of inferred template counts. Generation probabilities in a later analysis came from a VDJ recombination model fitted to out-of-frame rearrangements, and those results were checked against IGoR. A later analysis scored TCR-TCR, TCR-HLA and TCR-CMV co-occurrence with hypergeometric tests, applying a repertoire-size bias correction to TCR pairs. A later analysis estimated false discovery rates by permuting HLA or CMV assignments 20 times. In a later analysis, co-occurring TCRs were grouped using DBSCAN, and TCRdist sequence similarity was added for clustering within HLA-allele-positive subsets. Repertoires with fewer than 30,000 or more than 120,000 public chains, plus five repertoires with anomalous nucleotide sharing, were excluded from co-occurrence clustering. The table comes from immuneACCESS by way of TCRdb, which keeps in-frame sequences with V and J called. Part of the clones is missing from these tables; in studies checked, under half for an unresolved V gene and the rest for unknown reasons. V, J and clone size are taken as reported in that table, and D and trimming were inferred from the DNA itself. The table for this sample lists approximately 100,000 clones; about four fifths of them were counted only once. The top ten clones comprise under 4% of the sample.

CDR1 and CDR2 were assigned from the germline V gene as SGHTA and FQGNSA. V gives up 5 bases and J gives up 4 bases, and the segment between their germline ends measures 14 bases. Including cysteine and phenylalanine, the CDR3 has 14 amino acids. CDR3 DNA is the only sequence kept; it has 42 bases, read in frame from the first base. The origin of this receptor is a woman between 35 and 50 years old in good health and CMV-seronegative. The sequence joins TRBV7-2 to TRBJ1-1; the D gene cannot be named for sure. The sequenced sample consisted of PBMCs. The CDR3 protein sequence reads: CASSPQMGSTEAFF. Read as DNA, the sequence is TGTGCCAGCAGCCCCCAAATGGGGAGCACTGAAGCTTTCTTT.